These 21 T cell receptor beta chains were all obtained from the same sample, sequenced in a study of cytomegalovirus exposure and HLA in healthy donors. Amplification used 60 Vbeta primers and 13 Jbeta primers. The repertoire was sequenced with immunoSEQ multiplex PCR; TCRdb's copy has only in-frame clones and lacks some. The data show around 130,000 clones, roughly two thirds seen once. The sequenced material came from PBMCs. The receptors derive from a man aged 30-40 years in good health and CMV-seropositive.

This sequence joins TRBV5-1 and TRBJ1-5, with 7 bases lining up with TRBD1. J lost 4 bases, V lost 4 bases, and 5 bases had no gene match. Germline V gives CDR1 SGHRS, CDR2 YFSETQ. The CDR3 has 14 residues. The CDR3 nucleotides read TGCGCCAGCAGCGCCTCAGGGGGAAATCAGCCCCAGCATTTT. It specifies CASSASGGNQPQHF.

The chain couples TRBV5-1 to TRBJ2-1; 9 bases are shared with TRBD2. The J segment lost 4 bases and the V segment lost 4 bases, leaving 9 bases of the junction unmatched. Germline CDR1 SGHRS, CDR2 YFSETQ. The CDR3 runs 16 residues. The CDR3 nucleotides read TGCGCCAGCAGCCCGGTAGCGGGAGTGGGATACAATGAGCAGTTCTTC. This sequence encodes CASSPVAGVGYNEQFF.

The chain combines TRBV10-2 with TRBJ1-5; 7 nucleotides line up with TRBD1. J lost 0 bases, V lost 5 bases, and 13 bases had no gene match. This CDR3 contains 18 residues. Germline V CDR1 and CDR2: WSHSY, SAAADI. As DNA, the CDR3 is TGCGCCAGCAGTCCACTGACAGGGTCCGACATTAGCAATCAGCCCCAGCATTTT. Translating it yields CASSPLTGSDISNQPQHF.

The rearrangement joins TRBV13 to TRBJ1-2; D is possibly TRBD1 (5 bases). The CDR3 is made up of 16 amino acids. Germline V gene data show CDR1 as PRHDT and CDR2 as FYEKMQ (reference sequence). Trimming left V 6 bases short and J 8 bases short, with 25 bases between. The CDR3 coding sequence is TGTGCCAGCAGTCCACAGACCACCAAGCAGGGTATGGGCTACACCTTC. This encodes CASSPQTTKQGMGYTF.

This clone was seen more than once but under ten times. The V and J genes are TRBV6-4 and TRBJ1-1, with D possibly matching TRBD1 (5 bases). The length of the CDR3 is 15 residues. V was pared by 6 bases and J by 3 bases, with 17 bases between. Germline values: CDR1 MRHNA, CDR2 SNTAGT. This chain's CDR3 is CASSPGAGSYTEAFF. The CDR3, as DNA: TGTGCCAGCAGCCCCGGGGCGGGGTCGTACACTGAAGCTTTCTTT.

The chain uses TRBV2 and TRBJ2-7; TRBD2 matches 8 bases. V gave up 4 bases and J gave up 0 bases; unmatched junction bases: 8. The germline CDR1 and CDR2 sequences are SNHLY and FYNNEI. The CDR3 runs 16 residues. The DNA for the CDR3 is TGTGCCAGCAGTGGAGCCACCGGGACTAGCTCCTACGAGCAGTACTTC. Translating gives CASSGATGTSSYEQYF.

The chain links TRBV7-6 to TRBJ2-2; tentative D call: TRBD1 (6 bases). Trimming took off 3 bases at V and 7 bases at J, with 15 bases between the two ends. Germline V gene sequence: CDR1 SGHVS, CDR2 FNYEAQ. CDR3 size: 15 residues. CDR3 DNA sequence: TGTGCCAGCAGCTTGCGGACAGATCTTGGCGGGGAGCTGTTTTTT. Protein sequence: CASSLRTDLGGELFF.

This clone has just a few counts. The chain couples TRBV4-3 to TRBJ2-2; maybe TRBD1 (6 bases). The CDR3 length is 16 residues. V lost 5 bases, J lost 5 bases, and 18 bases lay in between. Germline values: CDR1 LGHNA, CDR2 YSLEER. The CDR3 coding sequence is TGCGCCAGCAGCTTAGACTGGGGGCAGAGGACCGGGGAGCTGTTTTTT. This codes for CASSLDWGQRTGELFF.

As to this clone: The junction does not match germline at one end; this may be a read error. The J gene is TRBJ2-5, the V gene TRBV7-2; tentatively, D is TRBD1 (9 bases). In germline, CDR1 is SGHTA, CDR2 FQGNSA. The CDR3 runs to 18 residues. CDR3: CASSVAGQGARDQETQYF. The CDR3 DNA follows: TGTGCCAGCAGCGTAGCGGGACAGGGAGCGCGGGACCAAGAGACCCAGTACTTC.

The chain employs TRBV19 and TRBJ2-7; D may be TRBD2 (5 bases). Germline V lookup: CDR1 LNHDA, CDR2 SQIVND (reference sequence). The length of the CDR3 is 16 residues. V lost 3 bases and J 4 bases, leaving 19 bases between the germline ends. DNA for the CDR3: TGTGCCAGTAGTATCTCGACTGGAGGCCCTAAATACGAGCAGTACTTC. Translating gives CASSISTGGPKYEQYF.

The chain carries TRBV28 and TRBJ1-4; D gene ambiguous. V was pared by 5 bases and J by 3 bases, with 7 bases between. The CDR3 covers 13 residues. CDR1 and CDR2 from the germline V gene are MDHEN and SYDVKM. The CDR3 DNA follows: TGTGCCAGCAGTCGTGCGGCTAATGAAAAACTGTTTTTT. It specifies CASSRAANEKLFF.

CDR3 residues: CASSGGLAGEVFF. CDR3 bases: TGCGCCAGCAGTGGGGGACTAGCGGGAGAGGTCTTCTTC. V usage is TRBV10-1 and J usage is TRBJ2-1; 14 bases fit TRBD2. The CDR3 spans 13 residues. V gave up 4 bases and J gave up 16 bases; unmatched junction bases: 6. Germline V gene lookup returns CDR1 WNHNN and CDR2 SYGVQD (reference sequence).

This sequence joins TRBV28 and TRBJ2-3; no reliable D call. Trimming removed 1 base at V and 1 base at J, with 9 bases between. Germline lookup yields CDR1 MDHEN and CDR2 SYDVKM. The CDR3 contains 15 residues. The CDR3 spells CASSLLGRGTDTQYF. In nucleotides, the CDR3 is TGTGCCAGCAGTTTATTAGGCCGGGGCACAGATACGCAGTATTTT.

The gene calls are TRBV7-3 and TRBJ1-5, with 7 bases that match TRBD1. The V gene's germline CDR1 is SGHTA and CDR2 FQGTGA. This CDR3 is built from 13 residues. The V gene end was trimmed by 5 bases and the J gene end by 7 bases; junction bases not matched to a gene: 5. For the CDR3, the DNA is TGTGCCAGCAGCAAGACAGGGTCCCAGCCCCAGCATTTT. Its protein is CASSKTGSQPQHF.

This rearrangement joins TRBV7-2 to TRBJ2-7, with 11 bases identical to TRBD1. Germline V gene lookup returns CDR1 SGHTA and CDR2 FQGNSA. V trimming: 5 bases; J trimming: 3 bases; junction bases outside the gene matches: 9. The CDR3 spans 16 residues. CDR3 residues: CASSEQHGTGGYEQYF. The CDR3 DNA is TGTGCCAGCAGCGAACAACACGGGACAGGGGGCTACGAGCAGTACTTC.

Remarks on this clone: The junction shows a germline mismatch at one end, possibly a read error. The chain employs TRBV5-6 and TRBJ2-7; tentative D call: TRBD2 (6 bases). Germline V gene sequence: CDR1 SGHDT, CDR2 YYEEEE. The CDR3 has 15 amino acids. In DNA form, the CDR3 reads TGTGCCAGCACCTTGGGAGGCAGGGACTCCTACGAGCAGTACTTC. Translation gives CASTLGGRDSYEQYF.

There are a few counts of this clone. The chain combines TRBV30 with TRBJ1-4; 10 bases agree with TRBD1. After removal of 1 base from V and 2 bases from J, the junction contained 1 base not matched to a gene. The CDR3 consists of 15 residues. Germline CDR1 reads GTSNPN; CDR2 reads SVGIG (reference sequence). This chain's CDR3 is CAWSATGGTNEKLFF. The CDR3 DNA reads TGTGCCTGGAGTGCGACAGGGGGCACTAATGAAAAACTGTTTTTT.

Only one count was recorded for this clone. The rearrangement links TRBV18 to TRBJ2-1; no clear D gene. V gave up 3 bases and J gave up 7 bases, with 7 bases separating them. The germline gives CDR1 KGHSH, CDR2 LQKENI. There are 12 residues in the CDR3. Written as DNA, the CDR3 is TGTGCCAGCTCACCGACTGGGAATGAGCAGTTCTTC. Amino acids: CASSPTGNEQFF. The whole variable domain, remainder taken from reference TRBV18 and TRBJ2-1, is NAGVMQNPRHLVRRRGQEARLRCSPMKGHSHVYWYRQLPEEGLKFMVYLQKENIIDESGMPKERFSAEFPKEGPSILRIQQVVRGDSAAYFCASSPTGNEQFFGPGTRLTVL.

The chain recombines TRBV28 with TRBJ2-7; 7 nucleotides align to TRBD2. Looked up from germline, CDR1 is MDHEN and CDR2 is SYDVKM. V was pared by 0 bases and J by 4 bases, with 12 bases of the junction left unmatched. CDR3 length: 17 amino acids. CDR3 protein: CASSLWGSGQINYEQYF. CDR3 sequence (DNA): TGTGCCAGCAGTTTATGGGGTAGCGGGCAGATAAATTACGAGCAGTACTTC.

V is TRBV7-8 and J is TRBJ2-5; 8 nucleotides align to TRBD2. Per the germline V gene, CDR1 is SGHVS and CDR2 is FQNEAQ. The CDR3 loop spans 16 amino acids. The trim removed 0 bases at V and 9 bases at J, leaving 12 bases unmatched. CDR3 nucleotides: TGTGCCAGCAGCTTAGCGGAACTAGCGGATCGGGGGGCCCAGTACTTC. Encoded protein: CASSLAELADRGAQYF.

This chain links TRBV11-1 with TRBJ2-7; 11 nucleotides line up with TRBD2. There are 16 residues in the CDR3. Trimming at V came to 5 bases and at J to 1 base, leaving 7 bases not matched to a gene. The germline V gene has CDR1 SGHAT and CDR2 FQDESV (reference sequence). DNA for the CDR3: TGTGCCAGCAGCATTCTGACTAGCGGGGCATCCTACGAGCAGTACTTC. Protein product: CASSILTSGASYEQYF.